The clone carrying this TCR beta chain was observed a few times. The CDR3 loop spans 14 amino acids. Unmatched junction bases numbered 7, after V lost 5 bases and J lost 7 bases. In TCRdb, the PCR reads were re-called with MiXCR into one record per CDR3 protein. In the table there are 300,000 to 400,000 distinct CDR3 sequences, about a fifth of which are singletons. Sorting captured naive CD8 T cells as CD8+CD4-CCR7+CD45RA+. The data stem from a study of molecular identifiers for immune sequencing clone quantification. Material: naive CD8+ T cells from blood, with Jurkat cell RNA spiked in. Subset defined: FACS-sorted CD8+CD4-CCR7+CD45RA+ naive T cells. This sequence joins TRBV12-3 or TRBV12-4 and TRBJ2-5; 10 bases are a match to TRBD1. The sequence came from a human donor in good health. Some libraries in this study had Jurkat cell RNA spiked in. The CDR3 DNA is TGTGCCAGCAGTCCAGACAGGGGGCCGGGGACCCAGTACTTC. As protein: CASSPDRGPGTQYF.